This T cell receptor (beta chain) was captured in a study of radiation and T cells in renal cell carcinoma. Points from the study as a whole: Without pretreatment biopsies, baseline tumor clonotype presence was undetermined. From baseline, blood top tumor clonotypes peaked at 2 weeks post-radiation.

The time point here: blood 4 weeks post-SBRT, at nephrectomy. Treatment indicated: 15 Gy SBRT to primary tumor, nephrectomy 4 weeks later. Nephrectomy followed 15 Gy stereotactic body radiation by 4 weeks. This clone was detected once. As yet, its antigen is unknown. TCRdb's copy holds only in-frame clones and misses some; the assay was immunoSEQ multiplex PCR. Here the sample spans roughly 86,000 clones, approximately 86% being singletons. Material: blood, obtained from a patient whose treatment included radiotherapy and nephrectomy. The clonotype was recovered from a man aged 45-65 years with renal cell carcinoma.

CDR3 residues: CASSIGQGATGELFF. Here the CDR3 DNA reads TGCGCCAGCAGCATCGGACAGGGGGCCACCGGGGAGCTGTTTTTT. V is TRBV5-1 and J is TRBJ2-2; 11 positions agree with TRBD1. The germline CDR1 and CDR2 sequences are SGHRS and YFSETQ. There are 15 residues in the CDR3. Trimming cost V 4 bases and J 4 bases; bases outside gene matches: 3.